This entry features one T cell receptor (beta chain) sequence. The record originates from a study of blood T cell repertoires in COVID-19. Clones were read by immunoSEQ multiplex PCR, and TCRdb kept only the in-frame ones, dropping some. This sample has more than 110,000 clones, with 65% to 90% found just once. This CDR3 contains 17 residues. The V gene lost 7 bases and the J gene lost 3 bases, with 25 bases spanning the gap. CDR1 is MRHNA and CDR2 is SNTAGT in the germline V gene. This TCR derives from a man aged 45 to 65 with acute or convalescent COVID-19. J is TRBJ2-7 and V is TRBV6-4; possibly TRBD2 for D (6 bases). The specimen sequenced was peripheral blood. The CDR3: CASTPKRRQADYYEQYF. The CDR3, as DNA: TGTGCCAGCACTCCAAAGAGGAGGCAGGCGGACTACTACGAGCAGTACTTC.